A selection of T cell receptor beta chains follows, all from one sample in a study of CD8+CD57+ T cells in acquired aplastic anemia. TCRdb re-analysed the reads in MiXCR, keeping a single row per CDR3 protein. The profile shows about 160,000 distinct CDR3 sequences, about 50% of them singletons. Sequencing was done on a sample of sorted CD4+, CD8+, or CD8+CD57+ T cells (not recorded which) from PBMCs. These receptors came from a human donor with aplastic anemia. Both conserved end residues are part of each CDR3.

v_call cdr3_aa
TRBV27 CASTEVGGGNGYTF
TRBV15 CATRSGGYNEQFF
TRBV29-1 CSVGDLTGELFF
TRBV29-1 CSVDSRGDEKLFF
TRBV7-9 CASSLDGTGDFF
TRBV7-9 CASSLDRDQPQHF
TRBV12-3/TRBV12-4 CASSLGPYNEQFF
TRBV30 CAWSVGQGTTYTF
TRBV9 CASSVGRTGNTGELFF
TRBV2 CASVLGQGIQPQHF
TRBV19 CASRKGQGYSYEQYF
TRBV7-9 CASSSDVASPLHF
TRBV10-1 CASSVEREPEQFF
TRBV24-1 CATSHQNRGQETQYF
TRBV27 CASSGGRDTQYF
TRBV3-1 CASSQDRIRPHSPLHF
TRBV11-1 CASSLYAGRGLDTQYF
TRBV10-3 CATGQTSYEQYF
TRBV6-5 CASSYDGQRGYGYTF
TRBV7-9 CASSPAPGGNEQYF
TRBV10-3 CAISARDTRTDTQYF
TRBV2 CASGYETYEQYF
TRBV7-3 CASSFGGQETQYF
TRBV25-1 CASILRQGPYEQYF
TRBV11-1 CASSEGSYGYTF
TRBV9 CASSRLTGSETQYF
TRBV20-1 CSAGERKRFF
TRBV12-3/TRBV12-4 CALRCTAKNIQYF
TRBV9 CASGGSGAQETQYF
TRBV24-1 CATSDLGLAGDNEQFF
TRBV5-6 CASSFERTNTEAFF
TRBV10-3 CAIGTSPYEQYF
TRBV7-8 CASTRTANTEAFF
TRBV2 CASSTVIQYF
TRBV15 CATEKTGGGNSPLHF
TRBV25-1 CASSEYRTRALYF